The 23 T cell receptor beta chains presented below share a single source sample, sequenced in a study of early T cells in non-severe SARS-CoV-2 infection. TCRdb processed the 5' RACE reads anew with MiXCR; each CDR3 protein has one entry. Among tens of thousands of distinct CDR3 sequences listed, 20% were seen once. Sequenced here: whole blood, sampled at baseline. The source is an adult who was a healthcare worker with PCR-confirmed SARS-CoV-2 infection or an uninfected control (not recorded which).

This clonotype was counted only a few times. V usage is TRBV10-3 and J usage is TRBJ1-6; unclear D gene. V was clipped by 7 bases and J by 10 bases, with 20 bases between them. Germline CDR1 and CDR2: ENHRY and SYGVKD. The CDR3 extends over 15 amino acids. CDR3 loop: CAIKKDGVEGSPLHF. As DNA, the CDR3 is TGTGCCATCAAGAAGGATGGAGTAGAGGGCTCACCCCTCCACTTT.

This clonotype came up a few times. The V and J genes are TRBV24-1 and TRBJ2-1; a possible D gene is TRBD1 (5 bases). Germline loops: CDR1 KGHDR, CDR2 SFDVKD. The CDR3 consists of 14 residues. The germline V and J ends were trimmed by 5 bases and 6 bases, with 13 bases remaining between them. CDR3 sequence reads: CATSAPGRANEQFF. CDR3 DNA sequence: TGTGCCACCAGTGCCCCCGGCAGGGCCAATGAGCAGTTCTTC.

This clonotype was found once. The rearrangement links TRBV5-1 to TRBJ1-1, with 7 nucleotides matching TRBD1. The CDR3 runs to 14 residues. Germline values: CDR1 SGHRS, CDR2 YFSETQ. V trimming: 3 bases; J trimming: 1 base; junction bases outside the gene matches: 3. DNA for the CDR3: TGCGCCAGCAGCTGGGGACAGACGAACACTGAAGCTTTCTTT. Translated: CASSWGQTNTEAFF.

For this clonotype: At one boundary the junction diverges from the germline segment, which might be a read error. The genes are TRBV7-9 and TRBJ1-2; D not resolved. The CDR3 is 11 residues long. CDR1 is SEHNR and CDR2 is FQNEAQ in the germline V gene (reference sequence). The CDR3 sequence is CASSQSGREVF. In DNA, the CDR3 is TGTGCCAGCAGCCAAAGCGGGCGGGAGGTCTTC.

The rearrangement joins TRBV5-4 to TRBJ2-7, with D hard to call. The CDR3 is 13 residues long. The V and J ends lost 0 bases and 5 bases respectively, with 9 bases between them. Per germline, CDR1 SGHNT and CDR2 YYREEE (reference sequence). The CDR3 is CASSLERRNEQYF. CDR3 nucleotide sequence: TGTGCCAGCAGCTTGGAAAGGCGGAACGAGCAGTACTTC.

This chain links TRBV3-1 with TRBJ2-5; TRBD1 is a possible D gene (5 bases). V was clipped by 0 bases and J by 5 bases, with 7 bases between them. This CDR3 region has 13 residues. CDR1 and CDR2 from the germline V gene are LGHDT and YNNKEL (reference sequence). CDR3 in DNA: TGTGCCAGCAGCCAAGATTGGGGCGAGACCCAGTACTTC. This encodes CASSQDWGETQYF.

The rearrangement links TRBV12-3 or TRBV12-4 to TRBJ2-1, with 9 bases identical to TRBD2. The CDR3 consists of 16 residues. V shed 5 bases, J shed 8 bases, and the junction held 13 bases outside the gene matches. The CDR3 reads CASSPPPAGGVDEQFF. In nucleotides, the CDR3 is TGTGCCAGCAGTCCCCCCCCAGCGGGGGGTGTGGATGAGCAGTTCTTC.

This clonotype showed up just a few times. The rearrangement links TRBV20-1 to TRBJ2-5, with 8 positions matching TRBD2. The CDR3 runs 15 residues. Germline CDR1 reads DFQATT; CDR2 reads SNEGSKA (reference sequence). The trim removed 6 bases at V and 5 bases at J, leaving 14 bases unmatched. CDR3 amino acids: CSAPNPGGPKETQYF. CDR3 nucleotide sequence: TGCAGTGCCCCGAACCCGGGGGGGCCTAAGGAGACCCAGTACTTC.

This clonotype showed up many times. J is TRBJ2-1 and V is TRBV7-6, with D hard to call. This CDR3 region has 13 residues. CDR1 is SGHVS and CDR2 is FNYEAQ in the germline V gene. The V end was cut by 5 bases, the J end by 7 bases, with 12 bases between. CDR3 loop: CASSPDLENEQFF. DNA of the CDR3: TGTGCCAGCAGCCCAGACCTGGAGAATGAGCAGTTCTTC.

The chain employs TRBV5-1 and TRBJ2-3; 7 bases line up with TRBD1. The germline CDR1 and CDR2 sequences are SGHRS and YFSETQ. The ends lost 4 bases at V and 0 bases at J; junction bases unmatched: 2. The CDR3 is made up of 14 amino acids. CDR3 in DNA: TGCGCCAGCAGCATGGGACAGAGCACAGATACGCAGTATTTT. Its translation: CASSMGQSTDTQYF.

This clonotype has just a few counts. This chain uses TRBV7-2 with TRBJ2-7, with a tentative D call TRBD2 (5 bases). Germline V gene data show CDR1 as SGHTA and CDR2 as FQGNSA. The CDR3 loop spans 13 amino acids. V was cut by 4 bases and J by 3 bases, with 10 bases left in between. CDR3 nucleotides: TGTGCCAGCAGCTACTATCGGGACTACGAGCAGTACTTC. This encodes CASSYYRDYEQYF.

The V call is TRBV5-4, the J call TRBJ2-5; D possibly corresponds to TRBD1 (5 bases). The CDR3 extends over 16 amino acids. Germline V gene data show CDR1 as SGHNT and CDR2 as YYREEE (reference sequence). V dropped 0 bases and J dropped 1 base, with 13 bases sitting between them. DNA for the CDR3: TGTGCCAGCAGCTTGGGGGGCCTATCCGTCCAAGAGACCCAGTACTTC. Translated, it gives CASSLGGLSVQETQYF.

This clonotype was observed many times. The chain carries TRBV7-2 and TRBJ2-2, with D perhaps TRBD1 (6 bases). This CDR3 region has 15 residues. The V end lost 3 bases, the J end lost 4 bases, and 12 bases lay between the germline ends. Germline CDR1 and CDR2: SGHTA and FQGNSA. The CDR3: CASSLGTQGTGELFF. The CDR3 bases are TGTGCCAGCAGCTTGGGGACACAAGGCACCGGGGAGCTGTTTTTT.

This clonotype has only a few counts. The chain uses TRBV29-1 and TRBJ2-5; D is perhaps TRBD1 (6 bases). The V and J ends lost 7 bases and 2 bases respectively, with 14 bases between them. The CDR3 is 13 amino acids. In germline, CDR1 is SQVTM, CDR2 ANQGSEA. This CDR3 is CSALSDSQETQYF. CDR3 DNA sequence: TGCAGCGCCCTCTCGGACAGTCAAGAGACCCAGTACTTC.

The rearrangement joins TRBV20-1 to TRBJ2-1; 9 bases match TRBD2. The trim removed 5 bases at V and 9 bases at J, leaving 17 bases unmatched. Looked up from germline, CDR1 is DFQATT and CDR2 is SNEGSKA (reference sequence). The CDR3 spans 16 residues. CDR3 nucleotide sequence: TGCAGTGCTCCCCGGTTAGGCGGGGGGGCTGAGGCTGAGCAGTTCTTC. Translating gives CSAPRLGGGAEAEQFF.

The genes are TRBV7-9 and TRBJ1-2; maybe TRBD1 (6 bases). The CDR3 spans 13 residues. Germline V CDR1 and CDR2: SEHNR, FQNEAQ (reference sequence). The germline V and J ends were trimmed by 5 bases and 3 bases, with 10 bases remaining between them. The CDR3 loop reads CASSVSGDYGYTF. CDR3 DNA sequence: TGTGCCAGCAGCGTCTCAGGGGACTATGGCTACACCTTC.

The chain joins TRBV30 to TRBJ1-6; D might be TRBD1 (6 bases). V lost 5 bases, J lost 9 bases, and 14 bases lay in between. This CDR3 is built from 13 residues. Per germline, CDR1 GTSNPN and CDR2 SVGIG (reference sequence). The CDR3 here is CAWGTPRTSPLHF. The DNA for the CDR3 is TGTGCCTGGGGGACACCCAGGACTTCACCCCTCCACTTT.

There are a few counts of this clonotype. This chain uses TRBV14 with TRBJ1-3, with D possibly being TRBD1 (5 bases). The V end was cut by 4 bases, the J end by 0 bases, with 7 bases between. This CDR3 is built from 14 residues. The germline V gene has CDR1 SGHDN and CDR2 FVKESK. For the CDR3, the DNA is TGTGCCAGCAGCCGGGGCTTCTCTGGAAACACCATATATTTT. Its protein is CASSRGFSGNTIYF.

The rearrangement joins TRBV23-1 to TRBJ2-2; D possibly corresponds to TRBD2 (5 bases). TRBV23-1 qualifies as an ORF whose function is uncertain. The V end was cut by 0 bases, the J end by 4 bases, with 21 bases between. This CDR3 region has 19 residues. Written as DNA, the CDR3 is TGCGCCAGCAGTCAATCGATGTCGGGCTGGACGGGGTCCACCGGGGAGCTGTTTTTT. It translates to CASSQSMSGWTGSTGELFF.

This clonotype was detected many times. The chain carries TRBV27 and TRBJ2-3, with a tentative D call TRBD2 (6 bases). Trimming took off 0 bases at V and 0 bases at J, with 10 bases between the two ends. CDR1 is MNHEY and CDR2 is SMNVEV in the germline V gene (reference sequence). The CDR3 spans 16 residues. The CDR3: CASSLSNRGSTDTQYF. The CDR3, as DNA: TGTGCCAGCAGTTTATCGAACCGGGGGAGCACAGATACGCAGTATTTT.

The chain is built from TRBV5-1 and TRBJ2-7; D remains ambiguous. The V end was cut by 1 base, the J end by 6 bases, with 14 bases between. Germline V gene sequence: CDR1 SGHRS, CDR2 YFSETQ. The length of the CDR3 is 14 residues. The CDR3 region is CASSLLPGFGEQYF. The CDR3 DNA sequence: TGCGCCAGCAGCTTGCTTCCAGGCTTCGGCGAGCAGTACTTC.

This clonotype was recorded a few times. The J gene is TRBJ2-7, the V gene TRBV3-1; D is uncertain. The CDR3 contains 12 residues. Trimming removed 2 bases from V and 3 bases from J, with 5 bases in between. CDR1 is LGHDT and CDR2 is YNNKEL in the germline V gene (reference sequence). In nucleotides, the CDR3 is TGTGCCAGCAGCCAATTCAACTACGAGCAGTACTTC. Its translation: CASSQFNYEQYF.

The V gene is TRBV7-8, the J gene TRBJ2-3, with D hard to call. The germline V gene encodes CDR1 SGHVS and CDR2 FQNEAQ. The CDR3 has 15 residues. With 2 bases removed from V and 5 bases from J, the gap between germline ends came to 14 bases. Written as DNA, the CDR3 is TGTGCCAGCAGCTTAAACCTGGGGTTGGTAGATACGCAGTATTTT. Protein sequence: CASSLNLGLVDTQYF.